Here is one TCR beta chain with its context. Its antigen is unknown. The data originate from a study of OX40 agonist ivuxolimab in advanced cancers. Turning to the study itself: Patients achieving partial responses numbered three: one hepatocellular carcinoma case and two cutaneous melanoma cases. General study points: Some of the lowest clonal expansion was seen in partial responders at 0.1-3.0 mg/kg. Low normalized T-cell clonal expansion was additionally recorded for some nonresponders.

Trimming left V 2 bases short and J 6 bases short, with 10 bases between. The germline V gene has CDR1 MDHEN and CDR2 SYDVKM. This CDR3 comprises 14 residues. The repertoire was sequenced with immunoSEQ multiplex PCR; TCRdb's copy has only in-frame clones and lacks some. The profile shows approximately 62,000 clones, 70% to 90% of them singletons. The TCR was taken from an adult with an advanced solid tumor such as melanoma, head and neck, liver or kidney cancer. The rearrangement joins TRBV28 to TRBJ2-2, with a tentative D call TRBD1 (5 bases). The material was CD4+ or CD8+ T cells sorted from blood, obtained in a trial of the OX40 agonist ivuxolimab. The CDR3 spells CASSLGWGAGELFF. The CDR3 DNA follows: TGTGCCAGCAGTTTAGGATGGGGCGCCGGGGAGCTGTTTTTT.